The entry below describes one T cell receptor (beta chain). The CDR3 runs 17 residues. CDR1 and CDR2 (germline): SGHTA, FQGNSA. The ends were cut back, 0 bases at V and 6 bases at J, with 18 bases in the middle. This sample is part of a study of blood T cell repertoires in COVID-19. For the study at large: COVID-19 samples from acute and convalescent phases originated in the United States, Italy and Spain. T cells, B-cell-depleted T cells, or PBMCs provided the cDNA or gDNA that served as material.

In the original workflow: Reference gene primer amplification in the assay estimated nucleated cell counts. Sequenced by immunoSEQ multiplex PCR; TCRdb stores in-frame clones only, minus some. V and J calls and clone size are those listed in that table; D and trimming were worked out from the DNA. The repertoire includes approximately 220,000 clones, roughly four fifths of them detected once, and around 5% sits in the top ten. The V gene is TRBV7-2, the J gene TRBJ1-5, with D possibly matching TRBD1 (5 bases). The sequenced sample was peripheral blood. The sequence was obtained from a woman aged 70-85 years with acute or convalescent COVID-19. The chain's CDR3 is CASSLAPGMGRGQPQHF. In nucleotides, the CDR3 is TGTGCCAGCAGCTTAGCCCCCGGTATGGGAAGGGGTCAGCCCCAGCATTTT.